Listed below are T cell receptor beta chains from one sample, sequenced in a study of identical twins. In TCRdb, the 5' RACE reads were re-called with MiXCR into one record per CDR3 protein. The table includes approximately 630,000 distinct CDR3 sequences, under 8.5% detected once. In addition, the sample was reused for a study of yellow fever vaccine responses in identical twins.

The sequenced sample consisted of PBMCs. All receptors come from a woman under 30 in good health. Both conserved end residues are part of each CDR3. Each record gives: clone size, V gene, J gene, D gene, CDR3 DNA, CDR3 protein. The D gene is left open where the match is weak. Clone size, where shown, is once, few, many, or a class for clones that have expanded.

>few|TRBV11-2|TRBJ2-1|.
TGTGCCAGCAGCTTAGGGGGCAGCGGACTTTACAATGAGCAGTTCTTC
CASSLGGSGLYNEQFF
>many|TRBV5-4|TRBJ2-3|.
TGTGCCAGCAGCCTCGTGCTCGCAGATACGCAGTATTTT
CASSLVLADTQYF
>.|TRBV15|TRBJ2-2|.
TGTGCCACCAGCAGAGATCAAGGGGTCACTTCCTCCGGGGAGCTGTTTTTT
CATSRDQGVTSSGELFF
>few|TRBV2|TRBJ2-2|TRBD2
TGTGCCAGCAGGGGGGGTAGCGGGGGCTCGAACACCGGGGAGCTGTTTTTT
CASRGGSGGSNTGELFF
>once|TRBV2|TRBJ2-5|.
TGTGCCAGCAGTGTGGGTGGCCTCCCGCTCACCCAAGAGACCCAGTACTTC
CASSVGGLPLTQETQYF
>few|TRBV20-1|TRBJ2-6|.
TGCAGTGCTCGAAGGACAGCTGGGGCCAACGTCCTGACTTTC
CSARRTAGANVLTF
>few|TRBV12-3/TRBV12-4|TRBJ1-4|.
TGTGCCAGCAGTGGATGGGGAGGGAGCCCTAATGAAAAACTGTTTTTT
CASSGWGGSPNEKLFF
>.|TRBV13|TRBJ2-7|TRBD2
TGTGCCAGCAGCTTAGTTCGGAGCGGGAGGCACTCCTACGAGCAGTACTTC
CASSLVRSGRHSYEQYF
>few|TRBV12-3/TRBV12-4|TRBJ1-2|TRBD1
TGTGCCAGCAGGCTCGACAGGGTACATGGCTACACCTTC
CASRLDRVHGYTF
>many|TRBV12-3/TRBV12-4|TRBJ2-7|.
TGTGCCAGCAGTCCGGACGGGTCGGAGCAGTACTTC
CASSPDGSEQYF
>.|TRBV13|TRBJ1-1|.
TGTGCCAGCAGCTTACGGCCACCGGTTTGGATGAACACTGAAGCTTTCTTT
CASSLRPPVWMNTEAFF
>few|TRBV20-1|TRBJ2-1|.
TGCAGTCAGGGGATCGGTGGAGGGGGACACAATGAGCAGTTCTTC
CSQGIGGGGHNEQFF
>many|TRBV7-6|TRBJ2-3|.
TGTGCCAGCAGCTTACGTGAATCCGGAGATACGCAGTATTTT
CASSLRESGDTQYF
>few|TRBV24-1|TRBJ2-1|.
TGTGCCACCAGAGACCGGACTACGGGAAGTGAGCAGTTCTTC
CATRDRTTGSEQFF
>few|TRBV10-3|TRBJ2-5|TRBD2
TGTGCCATCAGTGAGTCACGACTAGCGGGTGAGACCCAGTACTTC
CAISESRLAGETQYF
>many|TRBV2|TRBJ2-1|TRBD2
TGTGCCAGCAGAAAAGGGGGACTAGCGGGTTACAATGAGCAGTTCTTC
CASRKGGLAGYNEQFF
>many|TRBV7-9|TRBJ2-1|TRBD2
TGTGCCAGCAGCCAGATGGGGACTAGCTTCTACAATGAGCAGTTCTTC
CASSQMGTSFYNEQFF
>.|TRBV2|TRBJ2-3|TRBD2
TGTGCCAGAACCGGGACTAGCGGGACGGGAGATACGCAGTATTTT
CARTGTSGTGDTQYF
>.|TRBV15|TRBJ1-2|.
TGTGCCGCGTCATTAACCCGGGAGAACTATGGCTACACCTTC
CAASLTRENYGYTF
>many|TRBV20-1|TRBJ2-5|.
TGCAGTGTACCCGGACACATCCAAGAGACCCAGTACTTC
CSVPGHIQETQYF
>.|TRBV20-1|TRBJ1-2|.
TGCAGTGCTAGCAGCTATAACTATGGCTACACCTTC
CSASSYNYGYTF
>many|TRBV27|TRBJ2-1|TRBD1
TGTGCCAGCAGTTTAGCGGGACAGGGCTCCTACAATGAGCAGTTCTTC
CASSLAGQGSYNEQFF
>many|TRBV11-2|TRBJ2-1|TRBD2
TGTGCCAGCAGCTTTGCCGGGACTAGAGGCAATGAGCAGTTCTTC
CASSFAGTRGNEQFF
>.|TRBV19|TRBJ2-7|TRBD2
TGTGCCAGAGTTCTAGCGGGGACCTACGAGCAGTACTTC
CARVLAGTYEQYF
>few|TRBV29-1|TRBJ2-1|TRBD1
TGCAGCGTGAACCGGGACAGGATTTCAAATGAGCAGTTCTTC
CSVNRDRISNEQFF
>many|TRBV5-1|TRBJ1-3|TRBD1
TGCGCCAGCAGTAATGGGGACAGCGGAAACACCATATATTTT
CASSNGDSGNTIYF
>many|TRBV12-3/TRBV12-4|TRBJ2-7|.
TGTGCCAGTTCGAGCTTCAGGGAGCCGAGGGGACCCACCTACGAGCAGTACTTC
CASSSFREPRGPTYEQYF
>.|TRBV7-2|TRBJ2-7|.
TGTGCCAGCAGCTTGGGCGTGCGGCCAGGCCAACCCTACGAGCAGTACTTC
CASSLGVRPGQPYEQYF
>many|TRBV5-1|TRBJ1-4|.
TGCGCCAGCAGCTTCGCAACTAATGAAAAACTGTTTTTT
CASSFATNEKLFF
>few|TRBV7-9|TRBJ2-3|.
TGTGCCAGCACCCCCCAGGGTGACACAGATACGCAGTATTTT
CASTPQGDTDTQYF
>few|TRBV4-2|TRBJ2-3|TRBD1
TGTGCCAGCAGCTCGGGACAGGGGGCACAGCGGGGTACGCAGTATTTT
CASSSGQGAQRGTQYF
>.|TRBV5-1|TRBJ1-1|TRBD1
TGCGCCAGCAGCCCTCAGGGGGCGGAGAACACTGAAGCTTTCTTT
CASSPQGAENTEAFF
>few|TRBV5-1|TRBJ2-7|TRBD1
TGCGCCAGCCGCCTGGGACAGGCCTACGAGCAGTACTTC
CASRLGQAYEQYF
>.|TRBV24-1|TRBJ2-1|.
TGTGCCACCAGTGTTCACGGGTTACGGGAGCAGTTCTTC
CATSVHGLREQFF
>.|TRBV29-1|TRBJ1-2|TRBD1
TGCAGCTCGGGACAGGATGACTATGGCTACACCTTC
CSSGQDDYGYTF
>many|TRBV5-1|TRBJ2-7|TRBD1
TGCGCCAGCAGCTTGAACGTCCAACAGGGGGGGCAGTACTTC
CASSLNVQQGGQYF
>few|TRBV11-3|TRBJ2-7|TRBD1
TGTGCCAGCAGCCCCCTGGACAGGGGAGAGCAGTACTTC
CASSPLDRGEQYF
>many|TRBV14|TRBJ2-1|.
TGTGCCAGCAGCCCCTTCTTCTACAATGAGCAGTTCTTC
CASSPFFYNEQFF
>.|TRBV6-1|TRBJ1-1|.
TGTGCCAGCAGTCGTCGACAGGCGAACACTGAAGCTTTCTTT
CASSRRQANTEAFF
>.|TRBV4-1|TRBJ2-2|.
TGCGCCAGCAGCTCGTATGAAACGGTGACCGGGGAGCTGTTTTTT
CASSSYETVTGELFF
>few|TRBV2|TRBJ2-1|TRBD1
TGTGCCAGGAGGGGGCTCTACAATGAGCAGTTCTTC
CARRGLYNEQFF
>few|TRBV28|TRBJ2-5|TRBD1
TGTGCCAGCAGTGTGACCAGGGGGCTGGAGACCCAGTACTTC
CASSVTRGLETQYF
>many|TRBV5-1|TRBJ2-5|.
TGCGCCAGCAGCATGGAAGAGACCCAGTACTTC
CASSMEETQYF
>many|TRBV20-1|TRBJ2-6|.
TGCAGTGCTAGAGACCACACTTCCGGGGCCAACGTCCTGACTTTC
CSARDHTSGANVLTF
>many|TRBV20-1|TRBJ2-1|.
TGCAGTGCCCCTGTCCTTAGCGGCAATGAGCAGTTCTTC
CSAPVLSGNEQFF
>.|TRBV28|TRBJ2-2|.
TGTGCCAGCAGTTTTGCCCCCACCGGGGAGCTGTTTTTT
CASSFAPTGELFF
>many|TRBV29-1|TRBJ1-1|.
TGCAGCGTTGAGGCAGCCTGGGGCACTGAAGCTTTCTTT
CSVEAAWGTEAFF
>many|TRBV12-3/TRBV12-4|TRBJ1-2|TRBD1
TGTGCCAGCAGTTTAGGAGACAGGGCGGGCTACACCTTC
CASSLGDRAGYTF
>few|TRBV28|TRBJ2-5|.
TGTGCCAGCAGTTCACCCACGAGGGTGGGCGAGACCCAGTACTTC
CASSSPTRVGETQYF